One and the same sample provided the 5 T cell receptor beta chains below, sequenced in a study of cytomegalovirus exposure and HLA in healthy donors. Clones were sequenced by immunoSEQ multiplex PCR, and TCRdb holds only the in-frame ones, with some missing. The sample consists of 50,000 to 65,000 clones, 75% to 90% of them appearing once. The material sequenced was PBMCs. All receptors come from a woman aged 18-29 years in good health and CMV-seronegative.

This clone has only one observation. The CDR3 coding sequence is TGTGCCAGCAGCCCGCAGGGTTACGAGACCCAGTACTTC. It translates to CASSPQGYETQYF. The gene calls are TRBV14 and TRBJ2-5; D might be TRBD1 (5 bases). Trimming took 4 bases from V and 5 from J, leaving 11 bases between them. The germline V gene has CDR1 SGHDN and CDR2 FVKESK. CDR3 length: 13 amino acids.

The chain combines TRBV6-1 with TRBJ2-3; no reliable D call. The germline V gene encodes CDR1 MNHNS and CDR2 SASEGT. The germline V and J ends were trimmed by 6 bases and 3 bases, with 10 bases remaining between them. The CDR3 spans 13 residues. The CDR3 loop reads CASRDGLTDTQYF. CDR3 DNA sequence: TGTGCCAGCAGAGACGGGTTGACAGATACGCAGTATTTT.

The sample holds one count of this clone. The CDR3 reads CATSRGRRGDTQYF. DNA for the CDR3: TGTGCCACCAGTCGCGGGAGGCGGGGAGATACGCAGTATTTT. The chain has TRBV15 and TRBJ2-3, with TRBD2 matching 8 bases. After removal of 6 bases from V and 5 bases from J, the junction contained 7 bases not matched to a gene. The CDR3 is made up of 14 amino acids. CDR1 is LNHNV and CDR2 is YYDKDF in the germline V gene (reference sequence).

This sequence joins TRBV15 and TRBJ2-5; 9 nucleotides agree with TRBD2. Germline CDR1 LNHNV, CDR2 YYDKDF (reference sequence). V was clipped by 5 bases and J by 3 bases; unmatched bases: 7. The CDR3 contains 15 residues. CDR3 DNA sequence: TGTGCCACCAGCCTTCGGACTAGCGTCAAAGAGACCCAGTACTTC. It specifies CATSLRTSVKETQYF.

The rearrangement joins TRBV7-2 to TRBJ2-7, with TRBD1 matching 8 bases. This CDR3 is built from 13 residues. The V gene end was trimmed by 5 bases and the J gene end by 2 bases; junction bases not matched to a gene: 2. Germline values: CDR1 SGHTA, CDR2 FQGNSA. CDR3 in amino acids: CASSGGQAYEQYF. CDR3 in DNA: TGTGCCAGCAGCGGGGGACAGGCCTACGAGCAGTACTTC.